The 23 T cell receptor beta chains presented below share a single source sample, sequenced in a study of T cell responses to AZD1222 COVID-19 vaccine. Sequenced by immunoSEQ multiplex PCR; TCRdb stores in-frame clones only, minus some. The sample records around 120,000 clones, approximately 90% being singletons. This specimen was peripheral blood, taken on day 0 of AZD1222 vaccination. The receptor source for this set is an adult in good health.

This chain links TRBV3-1 (or the pseudogene TRBV3-2) with TRBJ1-2; 7 bases map to TRBD1. V lost 0 bases to trimming and J lost 8 bases; unmatched junction nucleotides: 9. This CDR3 comprises 15 residues. Germline lookup yields CDR1 LGHDT and CDR2 YNNKEL (reference sequence). The CDR3 spells CASSQDSTGAMGYTF. The CDR3 DNA follows: TGTGCCAGCAGCCAAGATAGTACAGGGGCTATGGGCTACACCTTC.

The rearrangement joins TRBV28 to TRBJ1-5, with D perhaps TRBD1 (5 bases). The V end was cut by 1 base, the J end by 4 bases, with 11 bases between. Germline V gives CDR1 MDHEN, CDR2 SYDVKM. This CDR3 contains 15 residues. The CDR3 sequence: CASSLFGQGNQPQHF. CDR3 nucleotide sequence: TGTGCCAGCAGTTTATTCGGACAAGGAAATCAGCCCCAGCATTTT.

This chain uses TRBV9 with TRBJ2-7; either TRBD1 or TRBD2 may fit D (6 bases each). Germline V gives CDR1 SGDLS, CDR2 YYNGEE. The V end was cut by 0 bases, the J end by 2 bases, with 12 bases between. The CDR3 extends over 15 amino acids. The CDR3: CASSVATGAAYEQYF. The CDR3, as DNA: TGTGCCAGCAGCGTAGCTACGGGGGCTGCCTACGAGCAGTACTTC.

This rearrangement joins TRBV6-2 or TRBV6-3 to TRBJ2-1; D remains unclear. This CDR3 has 13 amino acids. The germline V gene encodes CDR1 MNHEY and CDR2 SVGEGT. V lost 3 bases and J 5 bases, leaving 8 bases between the germline ends. The CDR3 nucleotides are TGTGCCAGCAGTTATTACCGAAACAATGAGCAGTTCTTC. Its translation is CASSYYRNNEQFF.

This clone has only one observation. The chain employs TRBV27 and TRBJ1-6; TRBD1 matches 7 bases. CDR3 length equals 15 residues. CDR1 is MNHEY and CDR2 is SMNVEV in the germline V gene (reference sequence). V gave up 4 bases and J gave up 7 bases; unmatched junction bases: 7. CDR3 DNA sequence: TGTGCCAGCAGTTGGGTGTCCAGGGGGAATTCACCCCTCCACTTT. Amino acids: CASSWVSRGNSPLHF.

This clone has a single count. The J gene is TRBJ1-3, the V gene TRBV11-2, with a weak D call TRBD1 (6 bases). The CDR3 runs 16 residues. Germline CDR1 reads SGHAT; CDR2 reads FQNNGV. The ends were cut back, 5 bases at V and 1 base at J, with 15 bases in the middle. CDR3 DNA sequence: TGTGCCAGCAGCCCCGGGACAACCCCTTCTGGAAACACCATATATTTT. This translates into CASSPGTTPSGNTIYF.

The rearrangement uses TRBV7-2 and TRBJ1-6; TRBD1 might be the D (6 bases). Germline CDR1 and CDR2: SGHTA and FQGNSA. This CDR3 region has 17 residues. V lost 5 bases to trimming and J lost 5 bases, with 19 bases between them. CDR3 nucleotides: TGTGCCAGCAGCCCCAACGATTGGGGGCTAAATAATTCACCCCTCCACTTT. Protein product: CASSPNDWGLNNSPLHF. Full variable domain (missing parts from reference TRBV7-2 and TRBJ1-6): GAGVSQSPSNKVTEKGKDVELRCDPISGHTALYWYRQSLGQGLEFLIYFQGNSAPDKSGLPSDRFSAERTGGSVSTLTIQRTQQEDSAVYLCASSPNDWGLNNSPLHFGNGTRLTVT.

The V call is TRBV5-1, the J call TRBJ2-1; D not resolved. CDR1 and CDR2 from the germline V gene are SGHRS and YFSETQ. The CDR3 length is 16 residues. Trimming left V 4 bases short and J 8 bases short, with 22 bases between. The CDR3 DNA follows: TGCGCCAGCAGCCCAATAATGACCCCTCAGAAGGATGAGCAGTTCTTC. It encodes CASSPIMTPQKDEQFF.

The DNA of the CDR3 is TGTGCCAGCAGCTCCCCGGGACAGCTTTATGGCTACACCTTC. Amino acid sequence: CASSSPGQLYGYTF. This chain connects TRBV7-9 to TRBJ1-2, with TRBD1 identical over 7 bases. CDR1 is SEHNR and CDR2 is FQNEAQ in the germline V gene (reference sequence). V trimming: 4 bases; J trimming: 5 bases; junction bases outside the gene matches: 7. The CDR3 has 14 amino acids.

The chain has TRBV7-2 and TRBJ1-2; D perhaps matches TRBD1 (6 bases). V shed 5 bases and J shed 6 bases, with 19 bases lying between them. There are 15 residues in the CDR3. CDR1 is SGHTA, CDR2 FQGNSA, per germline. The CDR3 protein is CASSLLQQGINGYTF. The CDR3, as DNA: TGTGCCAGCAGCCTTCTTCAGCAGGGGATAAATGGCTACACCTTC.

V is TRBV7-2 and J is TRBJ2-7; 8 bases agree with TRBD1. The CDR3 covers 16 residues. J was trimmed by 3 bases and V by 2 bases; bases with no gene match: 9. The germline V gene has CDR1 SGHTA and CDR2 FQGNSA. CDR3 sequence reads: CASSLPAGQGFYEQYF. The CDR3 DNA is TGTGCCAGCAGCTTACCCGCCGGACAGGGATTCTACGAGCAGTACTTC.

This chain joins TRBV5-5 and TRBJ1-4; D possibly corresponds to TRBD1 (5 bases). Trimming removed 4 bases at V and 4 bases at J, with 20 bases between. The germline V gene encodes CDR1 SGHKS and CDR2 YYEKEE (reference sequence). The CDR3 runs to 17 residues. The CDR3: CASSLESDRGNNEKLFF. In DNA, the CDR3 is TGTGCCAGCAGCCTGGAGTCCGACCGGGGGAATAATGAAAAACTGTTTTTT.

This chain uses TRBV9 with TRBJ2-7, with 7 bases lining up with TRBD1. Germline-derived CDR1 and CDR2 are SGDLS and YYNGEE. V dropped 4 bases and J dropped 2; count of bases not matched to a gene: 9. CDR3 length: 15 amino acids. This CDR3 reads CASSPNRDRPYEQYF. The CDR3 DNA is TGTGCCAGCAGCCCTAACCGGGACAGACCCTACGAGCAGTACTTC.

This sequence joins TRBV6-2 or TRBV6-3 and TRBJ1-6; D ambiguous. The length of the CDR3 is 16 residues. Germline loops: CDR1 MNHEY, CDR2 SVGEGT. V shed 0 bases and J shed 0 bases, with 6 bases lying between them. This chain's CDR3 is CASSYSVFSYNSPLHF. In nucleotides, the CDR3 is TGTGCCAGCAGTTACTCGGTCTTCTCCTATAATTCACCCCTCCACTTT.

In DNA, the CDR3 is TGTGCCAGCAGCTTCGATGGGGGGGACCGGGTGACCCAGTACTTC. Protein product: CASSFDGGDRVTQYF. The rearrangement links TRBV5-8 to TRBJ2-5, with 7 positions matching TRBD2. The CDR3 is made up of 15 amino acids. Germline loops: CDR1 SGHTS, CDR2 YDEGEE. V lost 2 bases, J lost 7 bases, and 11 bases stayed unmatched.

In the case of this clone: Other DNA sequences in this specimen translate into the identical CDR3. V usage is TRBV12-3 or TRBV12-4 and J usage is TRBJ1-2; no definite D call. The CDR3 is 13 amino acids. V gave up 3 bases and J gave up 1 base, with 6 bases separating them. CDR3 DNA: TGTGCCAGCAGTTTGGGCCGTAACTATGGCTACACCTTC. Protein: CASSLGRNYGYTF.

This CDR3 is CASHRGLTSFF. Written as DNA, the CDR3 is TGTGCCAGCCACAGGGGGCTGACGTCTTTCTTT. The chain is built from TRBV27 and TRBJ1-1, with 9 bases aligning to TRBD1. The CDR3 covers 11 residues. After removal of 8 bases from V and 12 bases from J, the junction contained 7 bases not matched to a gene. Per the germline V gene, CDR1 is MNHEY and CDR2 is SMNVEV (reference sequence).

The rearrangement links TRBV6-1 to TRBJ1-6; D gene unclear. The germline gives CDR1 MNHNS, CDR2 SASEGT. The V and J ends lost 0 bases and 15 bases respectively, with 18 bases between them. This CDR3 contains 15 residues. CDR3 nucleotide sequence: TGTGCCAGCAGTGAAGCTACGGTCCCTGCGCGGGTCCTCCACTTT. Its protein product is CASSEATVPARVLHF.

The V gene is TRBV5-5, the J gene TRBJ2-5; D gene uncertain. Germline CDR1 SGHKS, CDR2 YYEKEE (reference sequence). This CDR3 spans 13 amino acids. V was cut by 2 bases and J by 0 bases, with 5 bases left in between. CDR3 residues: CASSFRYQETQYF. In DNA, the CDR3 is TGTGCCAGCAGCTTTAGGTACCAAGAGACCCAGTACTTC.

The chain links TRBV28 to TRBJ2-5; weak D call: TRBD1 (5 bases). The germline V gene has CDR1 MDHEN and CDR2 SYDVKM. The CDR3 length is 14 residues. The V end lost 6 bases, the J end lost 0 bases, and 11 bases lay between the germline ends. The CDR3 nucleotides read TGTGCCAGCAGGGAAGGGGATGACCAAGAGACCCAGTACTTC. Its translation is CASREGDDQETQYF.

CDR3: CASSQDTGRYGYTF. The CDR3 region has the DNA TGTGCCAGCAGCCAAGATACAGGGCGTTATGGCTACACCTTC. The rearrangement uses TRBV3-1 (or the pseudogene TRBV3-2) and TRBJ1-2, with D possibly being TRBD1 (6 bases). The CDR3 is made up of 14 amino acids. Trimming shortened V by 0 bases and J by 5 bases, and 10 bases separated the two germline ends. Germline V CDR1 and CDR2: LGHDT, YNNKEL (reference sequence).

This chain links TRBV19 with TRBJ2-1; the D gene is possibly TRBD2 (6 bases). Germline loops: CDR1 LNHDA, CDR2 SQIVND (reference sequence). This CDR3 has 16 residues. Deletions cut 4 bases from V and 4 bases from J, with 17 bases between. CDR3 sequence reads: CASSTQTGRSYNEQFF. CDR3 coding DNA: TGTGCCAGTAGTACCCAGACCGGGAGAAGTTACAATGAGCAGTTCTTC.

The J gene is TRBJ1-1, the V gene TRBV6-5, with D hard to call. This CDR3 region has 14 residues. Germline lookup yields CDR1 MNHEY and CDR2 SVGAGI. V was clipped by 5 bases and J by 1 base, with 11 bases between them. This CDR3 reads CASSSFGRNTEAFF. The DNA for the CDR3 is TGTGCCAGCAGTAGCTTCGGGAGGAACACTGAAGCTTTCTTT.